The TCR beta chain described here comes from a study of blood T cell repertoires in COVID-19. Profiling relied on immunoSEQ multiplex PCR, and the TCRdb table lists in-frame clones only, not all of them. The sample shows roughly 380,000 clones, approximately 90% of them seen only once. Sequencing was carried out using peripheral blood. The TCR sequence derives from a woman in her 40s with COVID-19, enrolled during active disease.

The chain's CDR3 is CASSPDRPYGYTF. CDR3 nucleotide sequence: TGTGCCAGCAGCCCGGACAGACCTTATGGCTACACCTTC. The chain employs TRBV14 and TRBJ1-2, with D perhaps matching TRBD1 (6 bases). The V gene's germline CDR1 is SGHDN and CDR2 FVKESK. V gave up 4 bases and J gave up 5 bases, with 11 bases separating them. The length of the CDR3 is 13 residues.